This T cell receptor (beta chain) comes out of a study of cytomegalovirus exposure and HLA in healthy donors (TCRdb year 2017). Some background on the complete study: According to an earlier analysis of 450 to 650 of the donors, some 180 million T cells yielded 120 million or so unique TCR beta sequences and 276 Gb of sequence data. Across 398 genotyped donors of the cohort, an average of 235,054 unique TCR beta nucleotide sequences per donor were sequenced, and roughly 20% of those sequences were non-productive. HLA typing included class I and class II loci at four-digit resolution. Roughly five DR-DQ haplotypes were handled as single units for association and clustering, since linkage in the cohort was strong. High-throughput TCR immunosequencing, statistical association of individual TCRs with disease status, and machine learning were combined to predict cytomegalovirus infection status. The T cell repertoires of roughly 660 subjects were profiled by immunosequencing and related to cytomegalovirus serostatus. Besides the first cohort of 666 subjects, a separate validation cohort made up of around 120 different subjects was used. The study aimed to test whether cataloging public T cell receptors could reveal signatures of past pathogen exposure. Typing coverage varied by locus: 629-630 donors for A, B, C, DRB1 and DQB1; roughly 520 for DQA1; about 570 for DPA1; approximately 490 for DPB1. All discovery cohort repertoires had been generated on a single sequencing platform. Genome-wide SNP genotypes for about 60% of the 666 donors were used in a later genetic analysis, which treated that subset as a discovery cohort. To decide whether each TCR beta V gene segment behaved as functional or pseudogenic, an earlier analysis of approximately 590 of the donors relied on high-throughput TCR beta sequencing. Of the roughly 400 genotyped donors, 65% to 90% fell in the genetic ancestry cluster associated with self-reported Caucasian donors. To study patterns of TCR occurrence, a later analysis re-analyzed previously published TCR beta repertoires from around 660 donors and added high-resolution HLA genotyping. The later analysis used no new phenotypic data to find candidate immune exposures, relying instead on TCR beta sequences and their occurrence across donors. Donor age, sex, ethnicity and CMV serostatus were compiled alongside the repertoire data. Roughly 300 gigabases of sequencing data and 70 million to 100 million unique TCR sequences made up an early release that covered 500 to 650 HLA-typed donors.

The cohort comprised under 700 healthy bone marrow donors. At the time of sampling, all cohort members were nominally healthy, though unrecorded immune exposures were likely present. The donor was CMV seropositive and was included in the group of 250 to 300 seropositive cohort members. A peripheral blood sample was collected from each donor, and TCR beta sequencing was performed on peripheral blood mononuclear cells. The Qiagen DNeasy Blood Extraction Kit was used to extract genomic DNA from the blood cell samples. The paper's findings and limits, for the study overall: About 17 rarely observed V segments, including chromosome 9 orphons, were excluded from the earlier analysis of several hundred of the donors because counts were too low. Cytomegalovirus status was reported to be diagnosed by the classifier with high specificity and sensitivity in both the original and validation cohorts. A later genetic analysis associated a missense DCLRE1C variant with V-gene and J-gene trimming of TCR beta chains, and an independent cohort replicated the association. A later analysis reported that several top co-occurrence clusters appeared linked to parvovirus B19, influenza, CMV and Epstein-Barr virus. Because the 87-base-pair reads could not distinguish some IMGT-functional V segments, including TRBV6-2 and TRBV6-3, those segments were excluded. The cohort was sequenced for TCR beta chains only, and without alpha or paired-chain data the features that could be detected were limited. According to the authors, the approach could potentially be generalized to other disease states and immunological phenotypes. A cluster of highly shared sequence variants was judged likely to be a technical artifact of the sequencing pipeline. Because HLA typing was unavailable for some donors at each locus, only the typed subset was used in association tests. Linkage disequilibrium might explain the correlated functional status among segregating V segments, but an unknown experimental factor could not be excluded. In an earlier analysis of some 540 of the donors, most TCR beta V segments appeared in productive rearrangements about 90% or about 30% of the time, broadly matching IMGT annotations. In vitro tests confirmed that a few of the cytomegalovirus-associated TCR beta chains recognize cytomegalovirus antigens. A further reported finding was that TCR beta sequences accurately predicted the HLA-A and HLA-B alleles for most subjects in the first cohort. When HLA alleles, especially DR and DQ, strongly co-occurred, attributing TCR associations to individual alleles was difficult. Most CMV-associated TCR beta chains appeared to be HLA-restricted in a later analysis, and the HLA associations seemed to be driven largely by CMV exposure. In a later analysis, the rate of TCR association differed among HLA loci, with DRB1 alleles having the most associated TCRs and HLA-C alleles having the fewest. Sequencing depth was assumed to be roughly uniform across donors in the presence/absence analyses, though that assumption may not hold. A later analysis found that HLA-associated TCR beta chains were more clonally expanded and had lower generation probabilities than equally common non-associated chains. In a later analysis, 15,000 to 20,000 TCR beta sequences were associated with specific HLA alleles at a false discovery rate of 0.05. CMV serostatus was the only immune exposure information available for the cohort. In the study, 150 to 200 TCR beta chains were listed as associated with cytomegalovirus. While some public TCRs were present in many individuals, most TCR sequences turned up only very rarely across donors. In a later genetic analysis, fewer N-insertions in productive TCRs were reported among donors in an Asian-associated ancestry cluster than the approximately 630-donor mean.

On this clone itself: It lacks a known antigen. No clone much larger than this one lies a single base away; base qualities are absent.

The receptor library was made with the immunoSEQ multiplex PCR assay. The multiplex PCR relied on a mix of 60 forward primers for TCR Vbeta segments and 13 reverse primers for TCR Jbeta segments. A multiplex PCR assay on genomic DNA amplified the CDR3 region of rearranged TCR beta genes. Amplified TCR beta libraries were sequenced as 87-base-pair reads on the Illumina HiSeq System. For the original study's pipeline: A later analysis counted about 80 million unique TCR beta chains across the 600 to 850 repertoires, and 9.5 million to 11 million of these chains were shared by at least two donors. To remove PCR and sequencing errors, raw reads were error-corrected and collapsed into unique sequences using a nearest-neighbor algorithm that merged closely related sequences. Alignment of CDR3 sequences to IMGT reference sequences was used to assign V, D and J gene segments. For a sequence to be retained, a match of at least six nucleotides to both a V gene segment and a J gene segment was required. Rearrangements were classified as productive when the CDR3 lacked stop codons and remained in frame with V and J, and all other rearrangements were classified as non-productive. CDR3 was defined by IMGT convention, running from the second conserved V-encoded cysteine to the conserved J-encoded phenylalanine. Sequences without an unambiguous match to a single V gene segment were excluded from the earlier analysis of about 600 of the donors. In an earlier analysis of approximately 560 of the donors, a V segment was called functional when productive rearrangements were above 56.7%, and segregating when the standard deviation between donors exceeded 5%. A statistical classification framework was developed to diagnose cytomegalovirus status using the catalog of TCR beta chain sequences. A later analysis assigned V and J genes by comparing TCR nucleotide sequences with IMGT/GENE-DB human TR gene sequences. A later analysis assigned CDR3 sequences and most-parsimonious VDJ recombination scenarios with the TCRdist pipeline. A later analysis defined each TCR beta chain by its CDR3 amino acid sequence plus V-gene family, and excluded reads lacking a unique V-gene family. In a later analysis, 500 to 700 highly shared, low-generation-probability nucleotide sequences were removed to address suspected cross-contamination and a sequencing artifact. A later analysis calculated a clonal expansion index for each public chain from normalized within-repertoire ranks of inferred template counts. Generation probabilities in a later analysis came from a VDJ recombination model fitted to out-of-frame rearrangements, and those results were checked against IGoR. In a later analysis, hypergeometric tests were used to score TCR-TCR, TCR-HLA and TCR-CMV co-occurrence, with a repertoire-size bias correction applied to TCR pairs. To estimate false discovery rates, a later analysis permuted the HLA or CMV assignments 20 times. In a later analysis, co-occurring TCRs were grouped using DBSCAN, and TCRdist sequence similarity was added for clustering within HLA-allele-positive subsets. Repertoires with fewer than 30,000 or more than 120,000 public chains were left out of co-occurrence clustering, as were a few repertoires with anomalous nucleotide sharing. Entries here come from immuneACCESS through TCRdb and include only in-frame sequences with V and J called. Some clones fail to appear in such tables; in the studies checked, an unresolved V gene covers under half of the shortfall, and the cause of the remainder is unknown. That table gives V, J and clone size, and the DNA gave D and trimming. The sample table shows tens of thousands of clones, and about 85% are seen once. The ten largest clones take up roughly 1.1% of the sample.

Looking up the germline V gene (reference sequence) yields CDR1 DFQATT and CDR2 SNEGSKA. The CDR3 runs 11 residues from the cysteine to the phenylalanine. Only the CDR3 DNA is retained, 33 bases long and in frame from the first base. Trimming removed 3 bases from V and 6 bases from J, leaving 6 bases between the germline ends. The chain uses TRBV20-1 and TRBJ2-1, with TRBD2 perhaps the D gene, on 6 matching bases. The sequenced sample consisted of PBMCs. This TCR derives from a girl aged 2 to 10 in good health and CMV-seropositive. Here the CDR3 is given as CSASGSNEQFF. The sequenced DNA is TGCAGTGCTAGCGGGAGCAATGAGCAGTTCTTC.